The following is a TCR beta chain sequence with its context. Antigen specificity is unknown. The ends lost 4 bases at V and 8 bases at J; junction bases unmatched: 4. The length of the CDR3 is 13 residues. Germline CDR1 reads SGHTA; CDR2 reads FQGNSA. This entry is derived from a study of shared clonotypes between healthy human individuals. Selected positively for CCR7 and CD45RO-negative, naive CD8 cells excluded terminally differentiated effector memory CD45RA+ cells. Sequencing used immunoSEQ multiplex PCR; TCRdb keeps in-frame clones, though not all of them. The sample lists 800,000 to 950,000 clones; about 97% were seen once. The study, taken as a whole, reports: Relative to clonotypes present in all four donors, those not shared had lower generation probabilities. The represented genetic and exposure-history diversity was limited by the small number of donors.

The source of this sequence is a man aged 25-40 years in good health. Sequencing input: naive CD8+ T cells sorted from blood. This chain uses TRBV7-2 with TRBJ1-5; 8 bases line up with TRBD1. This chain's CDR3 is CASSSQGAEPQHF. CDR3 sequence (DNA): TGTGCCAGCAGCTCGCAGGGGGCCGAGCCCCAGCATTTT.